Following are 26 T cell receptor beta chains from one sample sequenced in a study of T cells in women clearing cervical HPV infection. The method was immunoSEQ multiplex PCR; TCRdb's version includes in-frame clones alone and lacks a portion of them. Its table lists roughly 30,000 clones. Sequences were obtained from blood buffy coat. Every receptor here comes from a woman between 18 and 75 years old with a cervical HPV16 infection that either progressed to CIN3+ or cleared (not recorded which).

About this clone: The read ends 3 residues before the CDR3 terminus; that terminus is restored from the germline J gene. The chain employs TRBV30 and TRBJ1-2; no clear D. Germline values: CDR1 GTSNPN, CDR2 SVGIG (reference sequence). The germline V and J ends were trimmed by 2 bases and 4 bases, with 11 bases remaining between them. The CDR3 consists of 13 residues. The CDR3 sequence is CAWSREEGYGYTF. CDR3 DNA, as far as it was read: TGTGCCTGGAGTCGAGAGGAGGGCTATGGC.

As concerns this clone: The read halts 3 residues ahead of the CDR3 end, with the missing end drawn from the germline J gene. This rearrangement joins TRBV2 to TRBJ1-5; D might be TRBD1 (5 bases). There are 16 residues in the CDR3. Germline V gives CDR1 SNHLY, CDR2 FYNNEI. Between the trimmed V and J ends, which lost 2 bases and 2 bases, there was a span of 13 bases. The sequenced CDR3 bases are TGTGCCAGCAGTGAACCAGGGTGGGGCGGCAATCAGCCC. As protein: CASSEPGWGGNQP. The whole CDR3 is CASSEPGWGGNQPQHF.

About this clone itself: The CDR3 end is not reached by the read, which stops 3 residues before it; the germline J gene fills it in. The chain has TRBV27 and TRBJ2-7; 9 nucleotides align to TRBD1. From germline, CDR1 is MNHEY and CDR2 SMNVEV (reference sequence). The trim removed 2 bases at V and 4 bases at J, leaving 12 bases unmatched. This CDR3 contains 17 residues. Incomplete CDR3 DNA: TGTGCCAGCAGTTTAAGGGGGACCGGGACAGGGAGGTACGAG. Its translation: CASSLRGTGTGRYE. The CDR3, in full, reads CASSLRGTGTGRYEQYF.

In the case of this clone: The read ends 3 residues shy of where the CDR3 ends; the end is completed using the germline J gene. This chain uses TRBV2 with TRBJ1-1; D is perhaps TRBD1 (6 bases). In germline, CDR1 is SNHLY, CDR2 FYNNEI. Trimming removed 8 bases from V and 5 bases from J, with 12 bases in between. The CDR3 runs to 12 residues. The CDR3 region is CASSATGTEAFF. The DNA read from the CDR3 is TGTGCCAGCTCCGCGACAGGAACTGAA.

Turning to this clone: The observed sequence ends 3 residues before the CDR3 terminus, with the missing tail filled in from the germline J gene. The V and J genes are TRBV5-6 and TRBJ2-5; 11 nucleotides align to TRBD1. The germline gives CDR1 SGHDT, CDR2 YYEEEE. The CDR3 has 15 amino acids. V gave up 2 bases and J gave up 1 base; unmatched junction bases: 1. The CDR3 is CASSLGTGGQETQYF. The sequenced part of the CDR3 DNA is TGTGCCAGCAGCTTAGGGACAGGGGGCCAAGAGACC.

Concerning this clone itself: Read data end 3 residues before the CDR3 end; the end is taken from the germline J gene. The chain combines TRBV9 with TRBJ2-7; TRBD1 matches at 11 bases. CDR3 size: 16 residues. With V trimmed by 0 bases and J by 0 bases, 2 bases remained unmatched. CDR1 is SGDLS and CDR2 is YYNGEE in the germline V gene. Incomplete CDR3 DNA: TGTGCCAGCAGCGTAGCTGGGACAGGGGGCTCCTACGAG. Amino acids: CASSVAGTGGSYE. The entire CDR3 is CASSVAGTGGSYEQYF.

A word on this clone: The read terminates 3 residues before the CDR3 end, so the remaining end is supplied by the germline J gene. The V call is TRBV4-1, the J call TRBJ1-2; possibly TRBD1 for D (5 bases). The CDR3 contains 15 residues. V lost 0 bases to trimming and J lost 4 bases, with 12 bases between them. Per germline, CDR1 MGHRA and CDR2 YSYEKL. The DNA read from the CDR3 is TGCGCCAGCAGCCAAGATCCAGGGAGTTTCTATGGC. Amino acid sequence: CASSQDPGSFYG. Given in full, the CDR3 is CASSQDPGSFYGYTF.

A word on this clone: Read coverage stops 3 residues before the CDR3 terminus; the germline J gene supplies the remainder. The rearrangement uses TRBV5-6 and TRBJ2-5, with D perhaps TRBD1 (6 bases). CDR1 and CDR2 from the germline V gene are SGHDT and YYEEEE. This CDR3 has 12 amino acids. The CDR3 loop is CASSPLQGTQYF. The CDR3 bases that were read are TGTGCCAGCAGCCCCTTACAGGGCACC.

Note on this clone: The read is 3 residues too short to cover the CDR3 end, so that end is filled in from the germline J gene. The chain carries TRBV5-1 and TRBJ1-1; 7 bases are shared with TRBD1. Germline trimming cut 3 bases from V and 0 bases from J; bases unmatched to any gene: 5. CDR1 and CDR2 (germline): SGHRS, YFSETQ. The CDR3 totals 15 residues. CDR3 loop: CASSSQGDLNTEAFF. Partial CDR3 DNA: TGCGCCAGCAGCTCCCAGGGGGACTTGAACACTGAA.

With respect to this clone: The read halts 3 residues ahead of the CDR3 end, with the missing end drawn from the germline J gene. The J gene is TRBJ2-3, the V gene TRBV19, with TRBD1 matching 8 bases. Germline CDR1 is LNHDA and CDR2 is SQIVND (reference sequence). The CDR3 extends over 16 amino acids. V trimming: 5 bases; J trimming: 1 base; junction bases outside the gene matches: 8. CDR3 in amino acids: CASSPRTGLRTDTQYF. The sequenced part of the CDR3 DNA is TGTGCCAGTAGTCCGCGGACAGGGTTGCGCACAGATACG. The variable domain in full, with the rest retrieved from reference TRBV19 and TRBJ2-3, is DGGITQSPKYLFRKEGQNVTLSCEQNLNHDAMYWYRQDPGQGLRLIYYSQIVNDFQKGDIAEGYSVSREKKESFPLTVTSAQKNPTAFYLCASSPRTGLRTDTQYFGPGTRLTVL.

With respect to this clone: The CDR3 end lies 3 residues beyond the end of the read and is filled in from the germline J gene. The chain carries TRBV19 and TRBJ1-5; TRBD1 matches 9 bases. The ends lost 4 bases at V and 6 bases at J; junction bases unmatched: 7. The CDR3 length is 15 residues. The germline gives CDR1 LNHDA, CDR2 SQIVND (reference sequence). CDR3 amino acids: CASSKSQGASQPQHF. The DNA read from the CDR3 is TGTGCCAGTAGTAAATCACAGGGGGCGAGTCAGCCC.

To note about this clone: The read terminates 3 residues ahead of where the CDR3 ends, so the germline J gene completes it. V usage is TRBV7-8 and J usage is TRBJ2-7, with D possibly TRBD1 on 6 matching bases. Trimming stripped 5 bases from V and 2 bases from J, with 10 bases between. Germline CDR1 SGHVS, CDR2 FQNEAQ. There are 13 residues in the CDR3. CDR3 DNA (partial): TGTGCCAGCAGCATGGGACAAGCCTACGAG. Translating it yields CASSMGQAYE. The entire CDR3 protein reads CASSMGQAYEQYF.

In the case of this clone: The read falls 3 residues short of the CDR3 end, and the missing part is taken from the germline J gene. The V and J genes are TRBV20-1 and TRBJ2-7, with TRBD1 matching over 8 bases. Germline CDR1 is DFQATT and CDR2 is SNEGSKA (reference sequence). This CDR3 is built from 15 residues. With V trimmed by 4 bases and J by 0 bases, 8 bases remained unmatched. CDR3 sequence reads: CSAKTGTGNSYEQYF. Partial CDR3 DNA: TGCAGTGCTAAAACAGGGACAGGCAACTCCTACGAG.

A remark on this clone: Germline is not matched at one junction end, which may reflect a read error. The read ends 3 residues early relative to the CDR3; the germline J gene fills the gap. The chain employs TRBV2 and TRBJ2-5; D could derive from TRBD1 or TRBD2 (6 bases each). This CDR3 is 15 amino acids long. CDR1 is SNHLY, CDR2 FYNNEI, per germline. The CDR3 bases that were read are TGTGCCAGCAGTGAATACACAGGGAGGCAAGATACC. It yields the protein CASSEYTGRQDT. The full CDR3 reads CASSEYTGRQDTQYF.

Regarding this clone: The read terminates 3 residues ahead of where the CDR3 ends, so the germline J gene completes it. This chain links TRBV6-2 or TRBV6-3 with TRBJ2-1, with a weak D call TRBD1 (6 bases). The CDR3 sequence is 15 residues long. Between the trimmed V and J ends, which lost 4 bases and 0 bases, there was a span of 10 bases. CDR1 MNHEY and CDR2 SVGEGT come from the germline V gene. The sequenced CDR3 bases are TGTGCCAGCAGTTTTATGGACAGCTCCTACAATGAG. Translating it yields CASSFMDSSYNE. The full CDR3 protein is CASSFMDSSYNEQFF.

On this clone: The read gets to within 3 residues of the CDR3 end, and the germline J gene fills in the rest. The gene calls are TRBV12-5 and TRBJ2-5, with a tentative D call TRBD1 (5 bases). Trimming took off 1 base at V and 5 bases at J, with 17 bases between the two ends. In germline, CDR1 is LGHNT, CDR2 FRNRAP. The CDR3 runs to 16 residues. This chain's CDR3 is CASGLGATAPRETQYF. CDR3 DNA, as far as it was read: TGTGCTAGTGGTTTGGGGGCGACAGCACCGCGGGAGACC.

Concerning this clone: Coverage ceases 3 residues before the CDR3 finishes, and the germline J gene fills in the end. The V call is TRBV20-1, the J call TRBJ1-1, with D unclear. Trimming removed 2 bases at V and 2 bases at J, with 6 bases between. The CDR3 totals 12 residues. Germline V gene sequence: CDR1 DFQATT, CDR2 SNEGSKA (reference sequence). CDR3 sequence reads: CSARSLNTEAFF. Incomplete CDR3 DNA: TGCAGTGCTAGATCTCTTAACACTGAA.

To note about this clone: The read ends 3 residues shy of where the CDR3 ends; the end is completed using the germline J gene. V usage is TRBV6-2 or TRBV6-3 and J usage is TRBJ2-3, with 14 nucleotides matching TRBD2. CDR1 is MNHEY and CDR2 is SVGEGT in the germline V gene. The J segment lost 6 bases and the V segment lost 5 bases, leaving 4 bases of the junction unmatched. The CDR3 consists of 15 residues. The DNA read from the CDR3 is TGTGCCAGCAGTCCTAGACTAGCGGGGGGGGATACG. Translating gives CASSPRLAGGDT. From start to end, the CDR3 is CASSPRLAGGDTQYF.

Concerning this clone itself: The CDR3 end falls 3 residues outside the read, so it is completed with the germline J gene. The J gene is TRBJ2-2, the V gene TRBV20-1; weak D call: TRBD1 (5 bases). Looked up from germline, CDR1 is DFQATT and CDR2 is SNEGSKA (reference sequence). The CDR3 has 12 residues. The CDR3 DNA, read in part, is TGCAGTGCTAGGGATCAGGGCGTTGGG. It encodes CSARDQGVG. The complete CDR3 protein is CSARDQGVGLFF.

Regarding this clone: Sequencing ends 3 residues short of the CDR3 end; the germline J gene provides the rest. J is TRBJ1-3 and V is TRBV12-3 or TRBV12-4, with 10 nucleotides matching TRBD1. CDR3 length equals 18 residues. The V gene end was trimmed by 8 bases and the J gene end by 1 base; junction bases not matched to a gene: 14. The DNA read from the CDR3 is TGTGCCAGCTGGGACCGGGACAGGGGATTCGAGTCTGGAAACACC. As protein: CASWDRDRGFESGNT. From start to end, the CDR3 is CASWDRDRGFESGNTIYF.

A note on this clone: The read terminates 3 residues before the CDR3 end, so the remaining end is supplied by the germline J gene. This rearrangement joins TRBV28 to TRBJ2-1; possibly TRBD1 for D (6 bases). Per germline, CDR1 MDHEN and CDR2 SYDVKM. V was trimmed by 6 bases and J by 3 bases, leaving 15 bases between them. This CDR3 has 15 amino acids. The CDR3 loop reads CASRMDRWIYNEQFF. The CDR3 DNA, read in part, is TGTGCCAGCAGAATGGACAGATGGATCTACAATGAG. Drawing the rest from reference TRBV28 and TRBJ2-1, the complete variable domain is DVKVTQSSRYLVKRTGEKVFLECVQDMDHENMFWYRQDPGLGLRLIYFSYDVKMKEKGDIPEGYSVSREKKERFSLILESASTNQTSMYLCASRMDRWIYNEQFFGPGTRLTVL.

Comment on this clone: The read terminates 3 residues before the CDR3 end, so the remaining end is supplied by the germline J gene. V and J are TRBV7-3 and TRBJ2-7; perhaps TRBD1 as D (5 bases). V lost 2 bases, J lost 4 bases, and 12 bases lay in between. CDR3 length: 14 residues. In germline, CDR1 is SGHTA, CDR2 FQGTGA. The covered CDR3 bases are TGTGCCAGCAGCTTAGGGCAGGGAAAATACGAG. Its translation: CASSLGQGKYE. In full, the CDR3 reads CASSLGQGKYEQYF.

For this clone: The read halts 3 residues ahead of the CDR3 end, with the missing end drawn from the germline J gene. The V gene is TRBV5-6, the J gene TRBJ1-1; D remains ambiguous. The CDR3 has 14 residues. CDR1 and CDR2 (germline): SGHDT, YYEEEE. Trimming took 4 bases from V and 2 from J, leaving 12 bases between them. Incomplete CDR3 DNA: TGTGCCAGCAGCGGCCCGGGTGGAAACACTGAA. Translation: CASSGPGGNTE. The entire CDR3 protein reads CASSGPGGNTEAFF.

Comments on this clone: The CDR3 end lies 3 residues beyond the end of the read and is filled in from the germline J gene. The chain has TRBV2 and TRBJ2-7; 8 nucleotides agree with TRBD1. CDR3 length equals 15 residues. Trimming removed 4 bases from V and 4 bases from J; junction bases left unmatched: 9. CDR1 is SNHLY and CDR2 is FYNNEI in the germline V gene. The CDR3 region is CASSGPQGAGYEQYF. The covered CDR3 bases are TGTGCCAGCAGTGGACCGCAGGGGGCGGGATACGAG.

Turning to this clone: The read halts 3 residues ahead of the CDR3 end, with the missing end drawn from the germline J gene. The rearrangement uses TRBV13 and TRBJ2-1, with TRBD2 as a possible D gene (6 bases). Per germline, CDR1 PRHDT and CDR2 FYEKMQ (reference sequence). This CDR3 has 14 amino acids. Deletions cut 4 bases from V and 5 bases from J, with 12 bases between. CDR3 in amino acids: CASSWDWGDNEQFF. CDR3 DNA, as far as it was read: TGTGCCAGCAGCTGGGACTGGGGGGACAATGAG.

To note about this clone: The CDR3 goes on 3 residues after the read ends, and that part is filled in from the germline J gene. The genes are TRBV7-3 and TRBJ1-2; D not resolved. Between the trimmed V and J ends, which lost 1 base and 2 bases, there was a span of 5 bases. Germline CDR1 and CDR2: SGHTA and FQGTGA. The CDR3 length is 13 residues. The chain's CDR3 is CASSLRGNYGYTF. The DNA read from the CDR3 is TGTGCCAGCAGCTTAAGAGGGAACTATGGC.